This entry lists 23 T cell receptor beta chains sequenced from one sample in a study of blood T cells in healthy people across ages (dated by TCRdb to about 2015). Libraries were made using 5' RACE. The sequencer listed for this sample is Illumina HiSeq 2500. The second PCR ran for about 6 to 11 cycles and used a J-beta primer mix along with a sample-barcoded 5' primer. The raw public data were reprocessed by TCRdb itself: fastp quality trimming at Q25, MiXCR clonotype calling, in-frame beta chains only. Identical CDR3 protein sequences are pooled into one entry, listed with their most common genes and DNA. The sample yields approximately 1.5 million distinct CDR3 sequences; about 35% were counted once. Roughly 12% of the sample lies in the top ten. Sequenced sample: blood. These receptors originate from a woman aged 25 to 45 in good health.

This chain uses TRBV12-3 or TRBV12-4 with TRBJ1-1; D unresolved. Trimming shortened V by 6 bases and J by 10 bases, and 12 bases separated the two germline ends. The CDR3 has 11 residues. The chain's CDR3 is CASSVGLGAFF. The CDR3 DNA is TGTGCCAGCAGCGTGGGCCTGGGAGCTTTCTTT.

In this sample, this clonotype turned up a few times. The CDR3 is CASSLEGRARHEQYF. The CDR3 region has the DNA TGCGCCAGCAGCTTGGAGGGCAGGGCGCGACACGAGCAGTACTTC. The rearrangement uses TRBV5-1 and TRBJ2-7, with D tentatively TRBD1 (5 bases). V was clipped by 0 bases and J by 5 bases, with 15 bases between them. The CDR3 contains 15 residues. Per the germline V gene, CDR1 is SGHRS and CDR2 is YFSETQ. The whole variable domain, remainder taken from reference TRBV5-1 and TRBJ2-7, is KAGVTQTPRYLIKTRGQQVTLSCSPISGHRSVSWYQQTPGQGLQFLFEYFSETQRNKGNFPGRFSGRQFSNSRSEMNVSTLELGDSALYLCASSLEGRARHEQYFGPGTRLTVT.

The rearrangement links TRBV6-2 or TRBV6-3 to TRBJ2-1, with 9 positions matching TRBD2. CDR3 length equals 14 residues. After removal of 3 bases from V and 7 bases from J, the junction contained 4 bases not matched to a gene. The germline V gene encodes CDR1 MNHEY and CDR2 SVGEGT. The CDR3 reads CASSYSGSWNEQFF. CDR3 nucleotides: TGTGCCAGCAGTTATAGCGGGAGCTGGAATGAGCAGTTCTTC.

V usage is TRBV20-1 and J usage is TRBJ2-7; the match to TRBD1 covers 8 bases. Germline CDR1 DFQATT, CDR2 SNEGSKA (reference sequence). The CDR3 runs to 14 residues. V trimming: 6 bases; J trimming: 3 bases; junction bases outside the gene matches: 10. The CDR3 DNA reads TGCAGTGCCCCACGACAGGGGTCGAACTACGAGCAGTACTTC. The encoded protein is CSAPRQGSNYEQYF.

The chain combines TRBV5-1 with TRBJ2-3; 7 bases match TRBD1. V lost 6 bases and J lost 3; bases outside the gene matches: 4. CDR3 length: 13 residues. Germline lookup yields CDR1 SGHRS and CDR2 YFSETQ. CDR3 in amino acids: CASKRGRTDTQYF. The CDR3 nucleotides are TGCGCCAGCAAAAGGGGGCGGACAGATACGCAGTATTTT.

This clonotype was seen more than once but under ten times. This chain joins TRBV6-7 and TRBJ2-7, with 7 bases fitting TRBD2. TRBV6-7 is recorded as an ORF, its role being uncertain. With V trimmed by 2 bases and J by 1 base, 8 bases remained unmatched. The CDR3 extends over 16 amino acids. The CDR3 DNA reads TGTGCCAGCAGTTACGGGCCGGGGAGGGTTTCCTACGAGCAGTACTTC. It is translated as CASSYGPGRVSYEQYF.

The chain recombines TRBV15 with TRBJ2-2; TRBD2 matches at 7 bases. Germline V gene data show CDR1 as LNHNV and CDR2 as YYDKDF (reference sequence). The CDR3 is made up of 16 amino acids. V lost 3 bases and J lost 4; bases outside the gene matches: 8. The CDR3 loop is CATSSMREMVTGELFF. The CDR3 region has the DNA TGTGCCACCAGCAGTATGCGGGAGATGGTCACCGGGGAGCTGTTTTTT.

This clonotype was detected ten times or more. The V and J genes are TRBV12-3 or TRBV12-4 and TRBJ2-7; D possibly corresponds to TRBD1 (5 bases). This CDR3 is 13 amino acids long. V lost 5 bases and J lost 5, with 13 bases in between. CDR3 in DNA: TGTGCCAGCAGTCCCAGTAGGGGCAACGAGCAGTACTTC. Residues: CASSPSRGNEQYF.

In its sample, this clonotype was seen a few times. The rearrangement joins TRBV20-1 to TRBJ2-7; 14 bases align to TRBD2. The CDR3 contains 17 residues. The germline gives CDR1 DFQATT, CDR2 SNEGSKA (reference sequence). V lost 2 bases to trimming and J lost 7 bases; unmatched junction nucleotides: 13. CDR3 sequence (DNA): TGCAGTGCTAGATCTCCTGGGACTAGCGGGAGCATCGGGGAGCAGTACTTC. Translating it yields CSARSPGTSGSIGEQYF.

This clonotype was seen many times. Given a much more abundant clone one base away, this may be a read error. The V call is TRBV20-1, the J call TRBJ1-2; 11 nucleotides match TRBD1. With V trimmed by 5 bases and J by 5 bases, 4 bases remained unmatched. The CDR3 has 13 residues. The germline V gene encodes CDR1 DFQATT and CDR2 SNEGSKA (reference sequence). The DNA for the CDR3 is TGCAGTGCTCCCGGGACAGGGGGTTATGGCTACACCTTC. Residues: CSAPGTGGYGYTF.

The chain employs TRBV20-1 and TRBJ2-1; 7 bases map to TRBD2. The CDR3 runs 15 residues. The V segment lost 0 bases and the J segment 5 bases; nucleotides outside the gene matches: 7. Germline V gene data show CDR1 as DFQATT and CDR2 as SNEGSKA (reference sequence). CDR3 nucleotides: TGCAGTGCTAGAGATGCTAGCGGAGCGGACAATGAGCAGTTCTTC. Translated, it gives CSARDASGADNEQFF.

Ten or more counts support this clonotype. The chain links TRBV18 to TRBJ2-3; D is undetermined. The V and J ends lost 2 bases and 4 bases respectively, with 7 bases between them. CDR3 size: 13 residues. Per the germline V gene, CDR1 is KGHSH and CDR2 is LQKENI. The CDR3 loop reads CASSPGFADTQYF. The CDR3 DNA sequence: TGTGCCAGCTCACCAGGGTTCGCAGATACGCAGTATTTT.

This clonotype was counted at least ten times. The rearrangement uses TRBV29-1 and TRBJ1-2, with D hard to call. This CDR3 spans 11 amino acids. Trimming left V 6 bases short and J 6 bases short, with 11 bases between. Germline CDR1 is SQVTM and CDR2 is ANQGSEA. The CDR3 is CSVATGDGYTF. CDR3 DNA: TGCAGCGTCGCCACTGGGGATGGCTACACCTTC.

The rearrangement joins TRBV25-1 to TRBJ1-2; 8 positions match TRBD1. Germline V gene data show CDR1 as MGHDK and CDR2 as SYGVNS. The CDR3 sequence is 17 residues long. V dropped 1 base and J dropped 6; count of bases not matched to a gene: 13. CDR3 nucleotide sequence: TGTGCCAGCAGTGAATTTGGGGGGTCAGGGGGCTTGGATGGCTACACCTTC. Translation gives CASSEFGGSGGLDGYTF.

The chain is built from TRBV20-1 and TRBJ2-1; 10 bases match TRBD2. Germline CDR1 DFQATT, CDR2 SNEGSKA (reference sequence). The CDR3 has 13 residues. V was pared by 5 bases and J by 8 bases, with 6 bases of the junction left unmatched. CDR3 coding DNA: TGCAGTGCTTCAGCGGGGGGGTTGGATGAGCAGTTCTTC. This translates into CSASAGGLDEQFF.

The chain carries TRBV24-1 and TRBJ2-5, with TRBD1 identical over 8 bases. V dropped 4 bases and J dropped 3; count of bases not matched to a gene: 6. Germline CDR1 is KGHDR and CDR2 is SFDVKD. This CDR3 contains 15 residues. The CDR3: CATSDAGTGEETQYF. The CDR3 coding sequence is TGTGCCACCAGTGACGCCGGGACAGGAGAAGAGACCCAGTACTTC.

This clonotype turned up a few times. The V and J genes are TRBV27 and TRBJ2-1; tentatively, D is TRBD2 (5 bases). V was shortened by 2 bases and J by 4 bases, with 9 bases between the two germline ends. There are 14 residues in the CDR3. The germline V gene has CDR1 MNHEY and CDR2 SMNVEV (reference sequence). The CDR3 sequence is CASSLIGNYNEQFF. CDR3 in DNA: TGTGCCAGCAGTTTAATCGGGAATTACAATGAGCAGTTCTTC.

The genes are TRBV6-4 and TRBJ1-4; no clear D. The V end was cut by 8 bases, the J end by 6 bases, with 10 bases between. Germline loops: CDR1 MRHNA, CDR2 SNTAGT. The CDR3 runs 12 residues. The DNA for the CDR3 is TGTGCCAGCGAAGGGAGTGATGAAAAACTGTTTTTT. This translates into CASEGSDEKLFF.

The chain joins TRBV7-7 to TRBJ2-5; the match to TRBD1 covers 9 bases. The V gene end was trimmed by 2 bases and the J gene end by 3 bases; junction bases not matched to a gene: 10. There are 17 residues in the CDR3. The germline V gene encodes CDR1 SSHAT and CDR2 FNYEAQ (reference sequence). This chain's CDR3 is CASSLSLGTGPKETQYF. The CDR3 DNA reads TGTGCCAGCAGCTTATCACTAGGGACAGGGCCCAAAGAGACCCAGTACTTC.

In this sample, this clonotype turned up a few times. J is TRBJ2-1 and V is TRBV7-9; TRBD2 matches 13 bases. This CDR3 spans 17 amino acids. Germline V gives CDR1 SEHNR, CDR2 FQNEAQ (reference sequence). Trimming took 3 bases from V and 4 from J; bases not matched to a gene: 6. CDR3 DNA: TGTGCCAGCAGCTTCCTAGGACTAGCGGGGGAGTACAATGAGCAGTTCTTC. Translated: CASSFLGLAGEYNEQFF. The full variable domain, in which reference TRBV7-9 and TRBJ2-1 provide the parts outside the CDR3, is DTGVSQNPRHKITKRGQNVTFRCDPISEHNRLYWYRQTLGQGPEFLTYFQNEAQLEKSRLLSDRFSAERPKGSFSTLEIQRTEQGDSAMYLCASSFLGLAGEYNEQFFGPGTRLTVL.

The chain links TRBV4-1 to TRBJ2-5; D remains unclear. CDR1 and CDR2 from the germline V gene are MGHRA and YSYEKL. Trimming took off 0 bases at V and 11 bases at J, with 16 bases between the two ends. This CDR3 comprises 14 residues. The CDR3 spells CASSQERIRDEQYF. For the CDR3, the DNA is TGCGCCAGCAGCCAAGAGAGGATTCGAGATGAGCAGTACTTC.

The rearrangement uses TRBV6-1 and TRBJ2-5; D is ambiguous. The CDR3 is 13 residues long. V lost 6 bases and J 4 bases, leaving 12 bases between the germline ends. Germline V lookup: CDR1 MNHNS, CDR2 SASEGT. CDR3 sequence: CASSPSPGETQYF. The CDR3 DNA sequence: TGTGCCAGCAGCCCTAGTCCCGGAGAGACCCAGTACTTC.

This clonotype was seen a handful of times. The CDR3 loop reads CASSRSGTTNPWYQETQYF. CDR3 DNA sequence: TGTGCCAGCAGCCGATCCGGGACTACCAACCCTTGGTACCAAGAGACCCAGTACTTC. The chain has TRBV14 and TRBJ2-5; 7 nucleotides match TRBD2. CDR1 is SGHDN and CDR2 is FVKESK in the germline V gene. This CDR3 has 19 residues. The junction had 17 bases not matched to a gene; V was cut back by 4 bases and J by 0 bases.